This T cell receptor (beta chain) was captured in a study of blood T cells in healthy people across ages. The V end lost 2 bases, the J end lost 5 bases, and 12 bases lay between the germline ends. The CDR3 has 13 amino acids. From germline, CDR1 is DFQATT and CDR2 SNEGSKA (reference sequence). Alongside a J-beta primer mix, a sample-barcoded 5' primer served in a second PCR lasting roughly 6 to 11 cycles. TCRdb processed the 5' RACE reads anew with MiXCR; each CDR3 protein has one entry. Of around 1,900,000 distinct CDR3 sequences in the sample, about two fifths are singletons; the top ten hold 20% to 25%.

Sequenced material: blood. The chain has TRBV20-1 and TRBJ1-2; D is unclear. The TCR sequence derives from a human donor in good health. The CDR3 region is CSARFDQFYGYTF. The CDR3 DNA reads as TGCAGTGCTAGATTCGACCAATTTTATGGCTACACCTTC.